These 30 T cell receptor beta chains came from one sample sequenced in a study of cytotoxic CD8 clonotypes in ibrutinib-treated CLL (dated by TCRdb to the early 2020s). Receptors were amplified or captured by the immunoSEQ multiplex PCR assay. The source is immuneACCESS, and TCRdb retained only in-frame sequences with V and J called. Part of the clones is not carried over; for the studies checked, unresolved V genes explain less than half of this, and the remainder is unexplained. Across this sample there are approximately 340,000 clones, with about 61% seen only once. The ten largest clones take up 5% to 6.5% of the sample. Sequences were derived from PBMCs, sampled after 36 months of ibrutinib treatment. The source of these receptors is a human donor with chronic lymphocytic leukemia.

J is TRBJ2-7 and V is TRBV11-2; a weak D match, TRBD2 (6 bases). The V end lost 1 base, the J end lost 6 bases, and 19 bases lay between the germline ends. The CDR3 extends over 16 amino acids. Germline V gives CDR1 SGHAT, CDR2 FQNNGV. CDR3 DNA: TGTGCCAGCAGCTTAGGTCCGGACGGGAGCCTTATCGAGCAGTACTTC. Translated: CASSLGPDGSLIEQYF.

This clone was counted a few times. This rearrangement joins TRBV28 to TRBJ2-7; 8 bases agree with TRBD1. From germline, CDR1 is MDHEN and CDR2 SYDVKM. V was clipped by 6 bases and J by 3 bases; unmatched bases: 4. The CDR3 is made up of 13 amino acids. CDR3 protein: CASSVGQGYEQYF. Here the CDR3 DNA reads TGTGCCAGCAGCGTCGGACAGGGCTACGAGCAGTACTTC.

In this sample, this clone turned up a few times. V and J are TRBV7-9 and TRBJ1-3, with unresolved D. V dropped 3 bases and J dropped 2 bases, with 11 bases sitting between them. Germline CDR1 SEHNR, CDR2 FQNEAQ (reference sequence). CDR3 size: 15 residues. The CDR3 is CASSFSAGTGNTIYF. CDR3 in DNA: TGTGCCAGCAGCTTCAGCGCGGGGACTGGAAACACCATATATTTT.

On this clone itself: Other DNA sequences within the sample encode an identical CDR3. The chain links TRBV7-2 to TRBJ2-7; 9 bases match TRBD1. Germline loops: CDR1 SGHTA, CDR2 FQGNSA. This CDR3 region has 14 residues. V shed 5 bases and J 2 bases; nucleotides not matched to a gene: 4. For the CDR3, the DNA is TGTGCCAGCAGCCCGGGACAGGGAGCCTACGAGCAGTACTTC. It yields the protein CASSPGQGAYEQYF.

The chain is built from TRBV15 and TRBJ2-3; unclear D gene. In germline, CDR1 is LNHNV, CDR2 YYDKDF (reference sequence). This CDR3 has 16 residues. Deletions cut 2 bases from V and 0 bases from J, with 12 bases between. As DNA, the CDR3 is TGTGCCACCAGCAGACTAGGACCCAAGAGCACAGATACGCAGTATTTT. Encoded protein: CATSRLGPKSTDTQYF.

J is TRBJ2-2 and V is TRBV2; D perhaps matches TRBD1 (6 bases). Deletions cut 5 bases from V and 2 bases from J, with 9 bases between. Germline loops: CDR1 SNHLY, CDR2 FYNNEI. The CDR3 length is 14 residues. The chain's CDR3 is CASSRDTNTGELFF. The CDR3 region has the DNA TGTGCCAGCAGTCGGGACACTAACACCGGGGAGCTGTTTTTT.

The CDR3 sequence: CSAIRGDGTKETQYF. The CDR3 region has the DNA TGCAGCGCAATTCGGGGGGACGGAACCAAAGAGACCCAGTACTTC. The rearrangement joins TRBV29-1 to TRBJ2-5; 7 nucleotides line up with TRBD2. Trimming took 7 bases from V and 3 from J; bases not matched to a gene: 14. Germline CDR1 is SQVTM and CDR2 is ANQGSEA. This CDR3 region has 15 residues.

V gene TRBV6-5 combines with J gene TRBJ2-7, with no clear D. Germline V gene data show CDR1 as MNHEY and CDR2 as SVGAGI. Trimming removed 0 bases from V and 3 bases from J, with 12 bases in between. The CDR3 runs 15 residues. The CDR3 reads CASSYSMDGYYEQYF. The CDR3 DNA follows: TGTGCCAGCAGTTACTCGATGGACGGATACTACGAGCAGTACTTC.

CDR3 coding DNA: TGCAGCGCCCCAGGAGGACAGGGGGTGGCAGATACGCAGTATTTT. Its protein is CSAPGGQGVADTQYF. The rearrangement links TRBV29-1 to TRBJ2-3; 10 bases are a match to TRBD1. The CDR3 consists of 15 residues. V lost 7 bases to trimming and J lost 4 bases; unmatched junction nucleotides: 11. CDR1 SQVTM and CDR2 ANQGSEA come from the germline V gene.

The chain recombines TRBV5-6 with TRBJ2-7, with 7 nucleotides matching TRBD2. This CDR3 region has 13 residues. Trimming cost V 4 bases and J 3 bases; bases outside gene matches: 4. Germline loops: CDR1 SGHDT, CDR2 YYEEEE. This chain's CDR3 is CASSPPGGYEQYF. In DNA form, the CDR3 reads TGTGCCAGCAGCCCCCCGGGGGGCTACGAGCAGTACTTC. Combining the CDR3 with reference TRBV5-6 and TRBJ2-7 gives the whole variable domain DAGVTQSPTHLIKTRGQQVTLRCSPKSGHDTVSWYQQALGQGPQFIFQYYEEEERQRGNFPDRFSGHQFPNYSSELNVNALLLGDSALYLCASSPPGGYEQYFGPGTRLTVT.

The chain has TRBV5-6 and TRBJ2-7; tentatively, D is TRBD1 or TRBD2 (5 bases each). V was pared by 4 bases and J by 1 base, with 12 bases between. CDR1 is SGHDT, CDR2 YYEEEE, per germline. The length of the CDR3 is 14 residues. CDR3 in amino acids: CASSMRGGSYEQYF. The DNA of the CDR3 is TGTGCCAGCAGCATGAGGGGTGGGTCCTACGAGCAGTACTTC.

In nucleotides, the CDR3 is TGCAGGGCGGGGCGAGGCACTGAAGCTTTCTTT. It is translated as CRAGRGTEAFF. The J gene is TRBJ1-1, the V gene TRBV20-1; a weak D match, TRBD1 (5 bases). CDR3 length: 11 residues. Germline V lookup: CDR1 DFQATT, CDR2 SNEGSKA (reference sequence).

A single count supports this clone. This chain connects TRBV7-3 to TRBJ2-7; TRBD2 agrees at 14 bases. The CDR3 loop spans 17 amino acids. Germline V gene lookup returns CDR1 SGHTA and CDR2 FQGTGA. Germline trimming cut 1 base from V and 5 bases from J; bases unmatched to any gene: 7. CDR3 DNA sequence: TGTGCCAGCAGCTTAAGGGGACTAGCGGGAGCTTTCGACGAGCAGTACTTC. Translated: CASSLRGLAGAFDEQYF.

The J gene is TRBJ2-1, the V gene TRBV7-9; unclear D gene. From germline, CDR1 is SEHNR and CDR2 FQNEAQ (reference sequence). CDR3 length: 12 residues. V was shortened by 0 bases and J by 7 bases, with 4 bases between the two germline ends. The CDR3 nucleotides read TGTGCCAGCAGCTTAGCGCTAAATGAGCAGTTCTTC. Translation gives CASSLALNEQFF.

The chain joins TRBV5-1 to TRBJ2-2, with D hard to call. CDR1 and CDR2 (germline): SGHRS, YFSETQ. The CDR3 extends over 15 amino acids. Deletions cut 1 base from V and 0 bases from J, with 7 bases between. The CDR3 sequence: CASSLRQANTGELFF. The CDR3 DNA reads TGCGCCAGCAGCTTGAGGCAGGCGAACACCGGGGAGCTGTTTTTT.

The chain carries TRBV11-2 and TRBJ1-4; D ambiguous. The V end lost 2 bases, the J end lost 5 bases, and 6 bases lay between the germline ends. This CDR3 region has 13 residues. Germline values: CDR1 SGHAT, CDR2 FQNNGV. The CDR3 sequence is CASSLILNEKLFF. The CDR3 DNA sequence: TGTGCCAGCAGCTTAATCTTGAATGAAAAACTGTTTTTT.

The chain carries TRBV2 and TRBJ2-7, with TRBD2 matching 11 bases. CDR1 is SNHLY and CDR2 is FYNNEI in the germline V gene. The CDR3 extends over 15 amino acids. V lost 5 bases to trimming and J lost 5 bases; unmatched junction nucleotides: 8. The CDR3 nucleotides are TGTGCCAGCAGTCGACCGCTAGCGGGAGGCCACGAGCAGTACTTC. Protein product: CASSRPLAGGHEQYF.

Here the CDR3 DNA reads TGTGCCAGTAGTGAGGACGTTTCGGGTCAGCCCCAGCATTTT. Protein: CASSEDVSGQPQHF. This rearrangement joins TRBV19 to TRBJ1-5; D is ambiguous. This CDR3 has 14 amino acids. The germline CDR1 and CDR2 sequences are LNHDA and SQIVND (reference sequence). The germline V and J ends were trimmed by 5 bases and 6 bases, with 14 bases remaining between them.

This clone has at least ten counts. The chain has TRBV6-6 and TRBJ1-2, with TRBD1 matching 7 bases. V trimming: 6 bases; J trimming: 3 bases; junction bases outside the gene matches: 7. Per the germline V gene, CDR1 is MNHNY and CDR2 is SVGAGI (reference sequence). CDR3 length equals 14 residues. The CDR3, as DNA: TGTGCCAGCAGCAGACAGGGTGCGGACTATGGCTACACCTTC. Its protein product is CASSRQGADYGYTF.

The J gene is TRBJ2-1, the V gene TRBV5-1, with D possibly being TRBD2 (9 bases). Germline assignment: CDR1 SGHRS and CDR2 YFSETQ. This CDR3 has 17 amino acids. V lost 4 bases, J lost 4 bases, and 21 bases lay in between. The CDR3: CASSPQGAGGPYNEQFF. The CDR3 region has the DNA TGCGCCAGCAGCCCCCAGGGGGCGGGGGGGCCTTACAATGAGCAGTTCTTC.

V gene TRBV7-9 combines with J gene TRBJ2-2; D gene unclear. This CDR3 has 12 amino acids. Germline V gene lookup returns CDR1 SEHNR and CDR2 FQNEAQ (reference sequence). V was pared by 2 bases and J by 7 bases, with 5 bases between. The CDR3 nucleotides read TGTGCCAGCAGCTTACTTAACGGGGAGCTGTTTTTT. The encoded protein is CASSLLNGELFF.

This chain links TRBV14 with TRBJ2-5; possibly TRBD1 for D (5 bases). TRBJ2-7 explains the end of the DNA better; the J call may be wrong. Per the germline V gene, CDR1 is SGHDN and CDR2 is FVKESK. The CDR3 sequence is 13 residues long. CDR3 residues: CASSQDVGDEQYF. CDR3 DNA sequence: TGTGCCAGCAGCCAAGACGTAGGGGACGAGCAGTACTTC.

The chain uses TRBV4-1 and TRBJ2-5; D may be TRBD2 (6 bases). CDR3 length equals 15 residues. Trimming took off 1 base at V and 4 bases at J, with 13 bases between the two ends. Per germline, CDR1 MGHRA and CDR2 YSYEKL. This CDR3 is CASSQAGGYGETQYF. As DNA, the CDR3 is TGCGCCAGCAGCCAAGCCGGAGGGTATGGAGAGACCCAGTACTTC.

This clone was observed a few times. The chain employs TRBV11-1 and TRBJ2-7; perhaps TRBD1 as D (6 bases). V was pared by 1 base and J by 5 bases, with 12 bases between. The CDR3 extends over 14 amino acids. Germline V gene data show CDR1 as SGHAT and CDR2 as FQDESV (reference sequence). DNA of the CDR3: TGTGCCAGCAGCTTAGGGGGGCGTCTTGACGAGCAGTACTTC. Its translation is CASSLGGRLDEQYF. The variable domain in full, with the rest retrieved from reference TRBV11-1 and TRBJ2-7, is EAEVAQSPRYKITEKSQAVAFWCDPISGHATLYWYRQILGQGPELLVQFQDESVVDDSQLPKDRFSAERLKGVDSTLKIQPAELGDSAMYLCASSLGGRLDEQYFGPGTRLTVT.

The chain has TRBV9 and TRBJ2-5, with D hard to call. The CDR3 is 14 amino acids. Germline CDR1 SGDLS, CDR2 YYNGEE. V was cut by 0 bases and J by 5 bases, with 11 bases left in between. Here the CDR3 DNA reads TGTGCCAGCAGCGTAGCTCCGGGTGAGGAGACCCAGTACTTC. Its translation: CASSVAPGEETQYF.

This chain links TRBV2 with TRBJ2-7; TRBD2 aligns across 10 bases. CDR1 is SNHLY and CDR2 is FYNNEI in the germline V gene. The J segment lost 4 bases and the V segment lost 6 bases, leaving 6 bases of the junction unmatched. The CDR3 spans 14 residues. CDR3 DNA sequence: TGTGCCAGCAGGGTCGGGACTAGCGCTTACGAGCAGTACTTC. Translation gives CASRVGTSAYEQYF.

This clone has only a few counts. CDR3 DNA: TGTGCCAGCAGTTACTCGGGTAGGGACTATGGCTACACCTTC. Translating it yields CASSYSGRDYGYTF. V gene TRBV6-5 combines with J gene TRBJ1-2, with unresolved D. The germline V and J ends were trimmed by 0 bases and 3 bases, with 8 bases remaining between them. The CDR3 sequence is 14 residues long. Germline values: CDR1 MNHEY, CDR2 SVGAGI.

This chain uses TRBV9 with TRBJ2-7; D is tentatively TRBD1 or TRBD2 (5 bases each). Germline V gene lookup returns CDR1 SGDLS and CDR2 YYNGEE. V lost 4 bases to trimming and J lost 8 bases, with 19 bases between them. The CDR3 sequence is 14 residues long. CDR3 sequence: CASSPPGTDTKQYF. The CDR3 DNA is TGTGCCAGCAGCCCCCCCGGGACGGATACGAAGCAGTACTTC.

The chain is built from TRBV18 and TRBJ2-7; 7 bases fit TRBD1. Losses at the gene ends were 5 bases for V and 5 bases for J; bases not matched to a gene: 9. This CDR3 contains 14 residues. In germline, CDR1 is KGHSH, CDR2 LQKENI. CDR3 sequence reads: CASSGRQGIDEQYF. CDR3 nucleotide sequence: TGTGCCAGCTCAGGTAGACAGGGTATCGACGAGCAGTACTTC.

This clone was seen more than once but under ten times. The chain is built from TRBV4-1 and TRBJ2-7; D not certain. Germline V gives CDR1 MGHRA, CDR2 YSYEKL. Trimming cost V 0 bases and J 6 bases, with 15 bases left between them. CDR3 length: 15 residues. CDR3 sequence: CASSQDHTTNGEQYF. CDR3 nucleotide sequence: TGCGCCAGCAGCCAAGATCACACCACGAACGGCGAGCAGTACTTC.